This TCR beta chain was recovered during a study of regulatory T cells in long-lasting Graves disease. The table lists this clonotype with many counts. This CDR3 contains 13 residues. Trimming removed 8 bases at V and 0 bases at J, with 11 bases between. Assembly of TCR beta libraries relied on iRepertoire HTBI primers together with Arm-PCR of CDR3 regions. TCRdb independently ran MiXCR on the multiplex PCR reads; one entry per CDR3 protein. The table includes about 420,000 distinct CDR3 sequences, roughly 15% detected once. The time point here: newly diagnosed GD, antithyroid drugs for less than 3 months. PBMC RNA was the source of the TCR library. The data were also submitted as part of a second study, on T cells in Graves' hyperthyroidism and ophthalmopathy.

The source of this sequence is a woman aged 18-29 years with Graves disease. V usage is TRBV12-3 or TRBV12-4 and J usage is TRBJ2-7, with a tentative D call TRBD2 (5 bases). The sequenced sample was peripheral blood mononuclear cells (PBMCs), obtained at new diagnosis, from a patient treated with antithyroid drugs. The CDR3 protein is CASQAGNSYEQYF. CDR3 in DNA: TGTGCCAGCCAGGCCGGGAACTCCTACGAGCAGTACTTC.